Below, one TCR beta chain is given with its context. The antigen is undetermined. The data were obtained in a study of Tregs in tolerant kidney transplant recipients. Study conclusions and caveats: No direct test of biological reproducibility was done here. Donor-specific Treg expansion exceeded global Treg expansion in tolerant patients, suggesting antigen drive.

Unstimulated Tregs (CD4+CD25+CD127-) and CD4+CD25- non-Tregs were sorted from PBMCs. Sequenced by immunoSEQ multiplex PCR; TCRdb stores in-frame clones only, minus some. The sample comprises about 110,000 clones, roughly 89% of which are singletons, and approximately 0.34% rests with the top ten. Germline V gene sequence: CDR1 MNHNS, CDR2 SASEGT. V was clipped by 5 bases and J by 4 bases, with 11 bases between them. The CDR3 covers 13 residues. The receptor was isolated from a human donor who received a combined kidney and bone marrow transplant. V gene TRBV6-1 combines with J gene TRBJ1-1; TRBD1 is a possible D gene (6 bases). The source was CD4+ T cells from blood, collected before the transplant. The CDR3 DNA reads TGTGCCAGCAGTCGCCGGGACATCACTGAAGCTTTCTTT. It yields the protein CASSRRDITEAFF.